This T cell receptor (beta chain) derives from a study of T cells in Graves' hyperthyroidism and ophthalmopathy. There were TCR beta CDR3 regions amplified from RNA transcripts. First-round RT-PCR targeting the TCR CDR3 was performed with the HTBI primer set. A single record per CDR3 protein comes from TCRdb applying MiXCR to the multiplex PCR reads. The sample lists under 650,000 distinct CDR3 sequences, 15% to 20% occurring once. Germline CDR1 is ENHRY and CDR2 is SYGVKD. CDR3 length equals 16 residues. Trimming removed 10 bases from V and 4 bases from J, with 25 bases in between. This clonotype has at least ten counts.

Sequenced: blood. The chain combines TRBV10-3 with TRBJ1-1; D perhaps matches TRBD1 (5 bases). The clonotype comes from a woman in her twenties or thirties with Graves' hyperthyroidism. The chain's CDR3 is CATKPLAQEKGTEAFF. CDR3 DNA sequence: TGTGCCACCAAACCGCTAGCACAGGAAAAAGGCACTGAAGCTTTCTTT.